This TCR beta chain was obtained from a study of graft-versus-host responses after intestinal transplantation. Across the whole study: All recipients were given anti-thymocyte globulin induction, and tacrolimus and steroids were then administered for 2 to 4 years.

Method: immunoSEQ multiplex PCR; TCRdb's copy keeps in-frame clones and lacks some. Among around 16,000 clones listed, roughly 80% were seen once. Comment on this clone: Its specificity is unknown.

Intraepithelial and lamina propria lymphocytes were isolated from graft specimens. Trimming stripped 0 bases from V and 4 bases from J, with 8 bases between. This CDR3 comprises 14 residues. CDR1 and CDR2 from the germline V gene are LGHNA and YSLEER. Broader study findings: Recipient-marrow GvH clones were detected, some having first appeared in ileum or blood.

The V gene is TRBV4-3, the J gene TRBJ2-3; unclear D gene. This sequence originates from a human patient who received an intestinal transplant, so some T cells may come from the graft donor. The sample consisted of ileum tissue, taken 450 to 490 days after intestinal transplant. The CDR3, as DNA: TGCGCCAGCAGCCAAGATGAGAGCGCAGATACGCAGTATTTT. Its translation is CASSQDESADTQYF.